Listed below are T cell receptor beta chains from one sample, sequenced in a study of metastatic and nonmetastatic thyroid tumors. With MiXCR, TCRdb reprocessed the PCR reads. This repertoire shows under 25,000 clones, over 25% found once; its top ten account for around 5.8%. The specimen was blood. The receptors stem from a female donor with papillary thyroid cancer or a benign thyroid nodule (not recorded which). Some clones in this sample may be carry-over from other donors' samples. Each CDR3 is given with its conserved first and last residue. D genes are given only for firm matches. Clone sizes are given selectively: once, few, many, or a class where the clone is expanded.

j_call | clone_size | v_call | d_call | cdr3_aa | cdr3_nt
TRBJ2-1 | . | TRBV5-1 | . | CASSLGQVGGEQFF | TGCGCCAGCAGCTTGGGACAGGTTGGGGGTGAGCAGTTCTTC
TRBJ2-5 | many | TRBV5-1 | . | CASSPLEGEQETQYF | TGCGCCAGCAGCCCCTTGGAGGGAGAGCAAGAGACCCAGTACTTC
TRBJ1-4 | many | TRBV24-1 | TRBD1 | CATSDPVTGDEKLFF | TGTGCCACCAGTGATCCGGTGACAGGGGACGAAAAACTGTTTTTT
TRBJ1-6 | many | TRBV10-3 | . | CAISDGDYNSPLHF | TGTGCCATCAGTGATGGAGATTATAATTCACCCCTCCACTTT
TRBJ1-1 | few | TRBV20-1 | . | CSARDSIDTEAFF | TGCAGTGCTAGGGACAGCATCGACACTGAAGCTTTCTTT
TRBJ2-2 | many | TRBV9 | TRBD1 | CASSRQGGDTGELFF | TGTGCCAGCAGCCGACAGGGTGGGGACACCGGGGAGCTGTTTTTT
TRBJ2-1 | . | TRBV5-1 | . | CAGSTEQVARGDEQFF | TGCGCCGGCAGCACGGAACAGGTTGCCAGGGGCGATGAGCAGTTCTTC
TRBJ2-7 | medium-sized | TRBV6-2/TRBV6-3 | TRBD2 | CASSYSGTSAYEQYF | TGTGCCAGCAGTTACTCCGGGACTAGCGCCTACGAGCAGTACTTC
TRBJ2-7 | . | TRBV11-1 | TRBD2 | CASSLARGASPGANPYEQYF | TGTGCCAGCAGCTTAGCGCGGGGGGCCTCACCGGGAGCTAACCCCTACGAGCAGTACTTC
TRBJ1-4 | . | TRBV9 | . | CASSAPSGVLDEELFF | TGTGCCAGCAGCGCTCCAAGTGGAGTGTTAGATGAAGAACTGTTTTTT
TRBJ1-2 | . | TRBV12-3/TRBV12-4 | TRBD1 | CASSRGWGQWLNGYTF | TGTGCCAGCAGTCGCGGGTGGGGACAGTGGTTAAATGGCTACACCTTC
TRBJ1-2 | . | TRBV20-1 | TRBD1 | CSAYGQGAGGYTF | TGCAGTGCCTACGGACAGGGGGCTGGTGGCTACACCTTC
TRBJ1-4 | . | TRBV27 | . | CASSSRFGTTNEKLFF | TGTGCCAGCAGTTCCCGGTTCGGGACAACTAATGAAAAACTGTTTTTT
TRBJ2-3 | . | TRBV5-1 | TRBD2 | CASSLGLAGGQTDTQYF | TGCGCCAGCAGCTTGGGTCTAGCGGGAGGCCAGACAGATACGCAGTATTTT
TRBJ1-2 | . | TRBV20-1 | . | CSARDRLDGYTF | TGCAGTGCTAGAGATCGTTTAGACGGCTACACCTTC
TRBJ2-1 | . | TRBV20-1 | TRBD2 | CSARSTLTSGGLNEQFF | TGCAGTGCTAGATCCACCCTGACTAGCGGGGGCCTCAATGAGCAGTTCTTC
TRBJ2-1 | . | TRBV11-2 | TRBD2 | CASSSTSGPRLREQFF | TGTGCCAGCAGCTCCACTAGCGGGCCCAGATTAAGGGAGCAGTTCTTC
TRBJ2-7 | . | TRBV11-1 | . | CASTPIIRQVKDYEQYF | TGTGCCAGCACCCCTATAATTAGACAGGTAAAGGACTACGAGCAGTACTTC
TRBJ2-2 | many | TRBV11-3 | TRBD1 | CASSQDRGGTGELFF | TGTGCCAGCAGTCAGGACAGGGGCGGTACCGGGGAGCTGTTTTTT
TRBJ1-4 | . | TRBV6-2/TRBV6-3 | . | CASTTQLQWEKLFF | TGTGCCAGCACCACCCAGTTACAGTGGGAAAAACTGTTTTTT
TRBJ1-1 | few | TRBV19 | . | CDSSIATDAFF | TGTGACAGTAGTATAGCTACAGACGCTTTCTTT
TRBJ1-1 | . | TRBV25-1 | TRBD1 | CASIPDRDNTEAFF | TGTGCCAGCATCCCGGACAGGGACAACACTGAAGCTTTCTTT
TRBJ1-2 | many | TRBV5-6 | . | CASSLFMWAGNYGYTF | TGTGCCAGCAGCTTGTTTATGTGGGCAGGGAACTATGGCTACACCTTC